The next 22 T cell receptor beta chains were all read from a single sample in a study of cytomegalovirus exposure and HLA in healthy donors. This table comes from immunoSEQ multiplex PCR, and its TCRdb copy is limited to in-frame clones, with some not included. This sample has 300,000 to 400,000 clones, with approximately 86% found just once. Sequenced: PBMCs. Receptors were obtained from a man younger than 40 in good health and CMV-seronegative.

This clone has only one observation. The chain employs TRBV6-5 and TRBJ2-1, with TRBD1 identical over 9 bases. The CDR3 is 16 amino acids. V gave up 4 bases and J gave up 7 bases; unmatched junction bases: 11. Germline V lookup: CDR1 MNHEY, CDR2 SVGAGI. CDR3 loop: CASSSLGTGKWNEQFF. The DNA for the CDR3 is TGTGCCAGCAGTTCCCTCGGGACAGGGAAGTGGAATGAGCAGTTCTTC.

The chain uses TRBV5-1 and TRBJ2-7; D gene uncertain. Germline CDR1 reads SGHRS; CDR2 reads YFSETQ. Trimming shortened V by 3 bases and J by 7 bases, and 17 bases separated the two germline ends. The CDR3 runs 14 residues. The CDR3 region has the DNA TGCGCCAGCAGCTCCTACCCGACGGGTACGGAGCAGTACTTC. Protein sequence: CASSSYPTGTEQYF.

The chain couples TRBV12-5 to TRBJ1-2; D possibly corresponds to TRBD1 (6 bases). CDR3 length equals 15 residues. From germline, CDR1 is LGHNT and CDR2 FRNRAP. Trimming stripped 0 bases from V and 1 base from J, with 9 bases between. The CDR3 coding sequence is TGTGCTAGTGGTTTGGTACAGGGAAGTAACTATGGCTACACCTTC. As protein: CASGLVQGSNYGYTF. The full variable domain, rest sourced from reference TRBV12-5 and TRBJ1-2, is DARVTQTPRHKVTEMGQEVTMRCQPILGHNTVFWYRQTMMQGLELLAYFRNRAPLDDSGMPKDRFSAEMPDATLATLKIQPSEPRDSAVYFCASGLVQGSNYGYTFGSGTRLTVV.

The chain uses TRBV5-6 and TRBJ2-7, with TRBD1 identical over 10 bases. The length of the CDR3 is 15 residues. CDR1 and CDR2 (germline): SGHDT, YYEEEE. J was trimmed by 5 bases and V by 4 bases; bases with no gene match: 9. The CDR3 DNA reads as TGTGCCAGCAGCCCGGCCGGGACAGGGGACCACGAGCAGTACTTC. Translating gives CASSPAGTGDHEQYF.

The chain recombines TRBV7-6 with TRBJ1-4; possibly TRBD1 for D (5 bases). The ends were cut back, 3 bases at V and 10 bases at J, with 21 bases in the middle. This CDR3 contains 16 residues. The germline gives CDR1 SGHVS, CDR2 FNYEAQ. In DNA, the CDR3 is TGTGCCAGCAGCTTCACCTCAGGGCAGGGTGGCGGAAAACTGTTTTTT. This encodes CASSFTSGQGGGKLFF.

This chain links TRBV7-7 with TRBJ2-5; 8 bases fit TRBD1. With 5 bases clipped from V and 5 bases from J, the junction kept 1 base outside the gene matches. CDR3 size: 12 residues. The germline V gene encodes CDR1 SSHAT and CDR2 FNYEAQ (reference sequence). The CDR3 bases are TGTGCCAGCAGCCGGACAGGGGAGACCCAGTACTTC. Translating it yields CASSRTGETQYF.

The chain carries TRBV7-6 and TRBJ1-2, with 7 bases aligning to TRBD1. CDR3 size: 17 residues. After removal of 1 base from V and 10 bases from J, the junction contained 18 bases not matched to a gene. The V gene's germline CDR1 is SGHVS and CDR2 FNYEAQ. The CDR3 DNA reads TGTGCCAGCAGCTTAGTTGATATTCGTGACAGGGCCGAGTTCTACACCTTC. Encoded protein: CASSLVDIRDRAEFYTF.

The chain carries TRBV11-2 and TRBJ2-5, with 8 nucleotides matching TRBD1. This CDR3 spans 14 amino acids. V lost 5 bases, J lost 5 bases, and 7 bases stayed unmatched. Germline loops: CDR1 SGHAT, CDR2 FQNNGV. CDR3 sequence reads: CASSIGQGYETQYF. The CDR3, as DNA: TGTGCCAGCAGCATCGGACAGGGATACGAGACCCAGTACTTC.

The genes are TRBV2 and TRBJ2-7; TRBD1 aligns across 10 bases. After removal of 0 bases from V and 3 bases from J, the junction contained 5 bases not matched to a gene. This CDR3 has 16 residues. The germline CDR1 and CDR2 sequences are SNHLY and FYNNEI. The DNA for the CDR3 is TGTGCCAGCAGTGAAGCCTGGACAGGGGGGAACTACGAGCAGTACTTC. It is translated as CASSEAWTGGNYEQYF. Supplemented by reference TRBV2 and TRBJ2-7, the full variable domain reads EPEVTQTPSHQVTQMGQEVILRCVPISNHLYFYWYRQILGQKVEFLVSFYNNEISEKSEIFDDQFSVERPDGSNFTLKIRSTKLEDSAMYFCASSEAWTGGNYEQYFGPGTRLTVT.

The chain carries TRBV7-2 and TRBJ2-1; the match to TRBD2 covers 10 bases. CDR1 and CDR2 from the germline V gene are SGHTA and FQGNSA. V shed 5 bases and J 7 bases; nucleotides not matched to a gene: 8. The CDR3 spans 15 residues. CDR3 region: CASSPSSGGGNEQFF. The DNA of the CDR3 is TGTGCCAGCAGCCCCTCTAGCGGGGGTGGAAATGAGCAGTTCTTC.

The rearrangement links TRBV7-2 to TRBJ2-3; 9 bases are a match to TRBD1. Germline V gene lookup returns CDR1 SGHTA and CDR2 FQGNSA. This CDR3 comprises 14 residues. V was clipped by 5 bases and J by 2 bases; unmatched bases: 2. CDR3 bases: TGTGCCAGCAGCCGGGACAGGGTCACAGATACGCAGTATTTT. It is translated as CASSRDRVTDTQYF.

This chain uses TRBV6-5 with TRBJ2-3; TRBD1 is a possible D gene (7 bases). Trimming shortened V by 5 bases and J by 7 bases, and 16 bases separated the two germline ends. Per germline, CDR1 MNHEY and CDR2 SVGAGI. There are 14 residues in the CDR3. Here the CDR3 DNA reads TGTGCCAGCAGTCAGGGGGGATCTGGCAATACGCAGTATTTT. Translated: CASSQGGSGNTQYF.

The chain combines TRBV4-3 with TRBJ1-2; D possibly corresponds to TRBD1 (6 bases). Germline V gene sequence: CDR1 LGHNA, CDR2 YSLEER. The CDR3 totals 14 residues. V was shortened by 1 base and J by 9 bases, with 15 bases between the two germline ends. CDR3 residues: CASSQAGERFSYTF. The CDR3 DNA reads TGCGCCAGCAGCCAAGCAGGGGAAAGGTTTAGCTACACCTTC.

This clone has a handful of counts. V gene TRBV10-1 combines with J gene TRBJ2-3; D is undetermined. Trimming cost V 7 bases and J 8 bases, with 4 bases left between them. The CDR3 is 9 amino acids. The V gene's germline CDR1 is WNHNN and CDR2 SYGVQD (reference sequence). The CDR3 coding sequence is TGCGCCAGCACGGGTACGCAGTATTTT. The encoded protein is CASTGTQYF.

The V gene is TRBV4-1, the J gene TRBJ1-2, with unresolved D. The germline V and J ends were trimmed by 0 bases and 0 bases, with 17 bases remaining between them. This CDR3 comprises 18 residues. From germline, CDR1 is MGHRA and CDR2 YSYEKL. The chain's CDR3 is CASSQDGLVLPPNYGYTF. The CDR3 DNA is TGCGCCAGCAGCCAAGACGGATTGGTACTACCACCTAACTATGGCTACACCTTC.

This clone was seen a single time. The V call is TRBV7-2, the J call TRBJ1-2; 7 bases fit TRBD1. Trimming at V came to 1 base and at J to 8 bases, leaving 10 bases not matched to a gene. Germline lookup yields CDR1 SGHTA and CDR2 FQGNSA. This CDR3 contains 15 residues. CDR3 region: CASSLDKGARGGYTF. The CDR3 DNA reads TGTGCCAGCAGCTTAGATAAGGGGGCCCGAGGAGGCTACACCTTC.

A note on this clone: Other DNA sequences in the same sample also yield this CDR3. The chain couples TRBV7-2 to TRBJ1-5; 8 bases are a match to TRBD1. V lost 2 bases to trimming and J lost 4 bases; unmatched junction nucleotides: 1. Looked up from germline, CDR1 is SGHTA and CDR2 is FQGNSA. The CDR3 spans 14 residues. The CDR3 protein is CASSLRQGNQPQHF. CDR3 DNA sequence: TGTGCCAGCAGCTTAAGACAGGGGAATCAGCCCCAGCATTTT.

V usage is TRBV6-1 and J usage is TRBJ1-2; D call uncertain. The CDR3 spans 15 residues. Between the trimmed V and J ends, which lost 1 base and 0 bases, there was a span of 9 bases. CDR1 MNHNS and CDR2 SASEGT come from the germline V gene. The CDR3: CASSEVLAPNYGYTF. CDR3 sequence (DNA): TGTGCCAGCAGTGAAGTTCTGGCCCCTAACTATGGCTACACCTTC.

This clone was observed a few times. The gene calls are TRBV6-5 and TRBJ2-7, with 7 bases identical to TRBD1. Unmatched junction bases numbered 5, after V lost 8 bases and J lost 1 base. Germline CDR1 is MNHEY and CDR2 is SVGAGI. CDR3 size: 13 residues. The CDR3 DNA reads TGTGCCAGCGATACGGGACAGTCCTACGAGCAGTACTTC. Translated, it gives CASDTGQSYEQYF.

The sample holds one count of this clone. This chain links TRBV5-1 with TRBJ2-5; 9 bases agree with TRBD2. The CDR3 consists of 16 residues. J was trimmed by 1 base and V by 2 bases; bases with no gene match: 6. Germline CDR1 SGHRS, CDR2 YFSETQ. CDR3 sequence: CASSFSGGGVQETQYF. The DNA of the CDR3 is TGCGCCAGCAGCTTCAGTGGCGGGGGGGTCCAAGAGACCCAGTACTTC.

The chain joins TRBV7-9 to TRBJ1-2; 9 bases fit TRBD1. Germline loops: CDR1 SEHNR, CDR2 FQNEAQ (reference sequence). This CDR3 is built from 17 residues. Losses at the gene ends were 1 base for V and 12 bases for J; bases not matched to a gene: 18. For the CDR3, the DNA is TGTGCCAGCAGCTTAGGGACAGGGGATATATACCCTATGTTGAACACCTTC. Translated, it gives CASSLGTGDIYPMLNTF.

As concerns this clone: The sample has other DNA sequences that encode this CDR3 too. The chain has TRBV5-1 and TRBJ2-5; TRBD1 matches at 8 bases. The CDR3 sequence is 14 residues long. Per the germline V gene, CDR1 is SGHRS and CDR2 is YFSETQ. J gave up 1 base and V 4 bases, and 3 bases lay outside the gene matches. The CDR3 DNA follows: TGCGCCAGCAGCGTTACAGGGGGCCAAGAGACCCAGTACTTC. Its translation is CASSVTGGQETQYF.